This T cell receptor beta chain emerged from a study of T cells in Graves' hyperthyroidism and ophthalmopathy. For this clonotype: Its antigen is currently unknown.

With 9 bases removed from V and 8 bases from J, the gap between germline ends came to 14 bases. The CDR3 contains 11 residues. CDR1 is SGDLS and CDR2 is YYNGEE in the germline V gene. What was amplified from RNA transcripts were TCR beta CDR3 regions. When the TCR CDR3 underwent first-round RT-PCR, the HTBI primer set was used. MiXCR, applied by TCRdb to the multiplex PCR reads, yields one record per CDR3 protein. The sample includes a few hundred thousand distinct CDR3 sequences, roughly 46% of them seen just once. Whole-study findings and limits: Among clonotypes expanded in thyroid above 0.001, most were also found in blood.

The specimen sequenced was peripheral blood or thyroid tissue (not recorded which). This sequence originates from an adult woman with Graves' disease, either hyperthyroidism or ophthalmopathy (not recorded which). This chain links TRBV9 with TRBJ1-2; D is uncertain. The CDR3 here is CATRPELGYTF. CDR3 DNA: TGTGCCACCAGACCAGAGTTGGGCTACACCTTC.